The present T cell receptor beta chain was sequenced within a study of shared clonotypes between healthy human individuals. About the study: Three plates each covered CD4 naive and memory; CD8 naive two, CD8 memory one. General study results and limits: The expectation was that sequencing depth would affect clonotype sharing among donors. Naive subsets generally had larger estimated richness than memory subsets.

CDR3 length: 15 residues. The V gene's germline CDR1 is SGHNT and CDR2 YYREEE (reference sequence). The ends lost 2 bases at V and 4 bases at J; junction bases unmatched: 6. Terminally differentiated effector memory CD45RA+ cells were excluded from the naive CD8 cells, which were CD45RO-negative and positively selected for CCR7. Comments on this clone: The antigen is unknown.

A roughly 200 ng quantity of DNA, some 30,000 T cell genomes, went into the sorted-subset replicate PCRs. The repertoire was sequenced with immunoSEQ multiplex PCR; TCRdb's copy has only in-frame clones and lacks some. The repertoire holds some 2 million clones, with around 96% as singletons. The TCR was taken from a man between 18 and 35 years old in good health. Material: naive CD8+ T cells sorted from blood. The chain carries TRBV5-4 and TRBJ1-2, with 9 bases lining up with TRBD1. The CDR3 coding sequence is TGTGCCAGCAGCTTCTGGACAGGGGTTGGCTATGGCTACACCTTC. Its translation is CASSFWTGVGYGYTF. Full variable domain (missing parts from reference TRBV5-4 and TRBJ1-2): ETGVTQSPTHLIKTRGQQVTLRCSSQSGHNTVSWYQQALGQGPQFIFQYYREEENGRGNFPPRFSGLQFPNYSSELNVNALELDDSALYLCASSFWTGVGYGYTFGSGTRLTVV.